This T cell receptor (beta chain) was retrieved from a study of OX40 agonist ivuxolimab in advanced cancers. Broadly, across the study: The costimulatory receptor OX40 (CD134) was targeted by ivuxolimab, a fully human IgG2 agonistic monoclonal antibody. The point of sequencing TCRbeta in the periphery was to test whether ivuxolimab changed TCR sequence diversity and drove clonal T-cell expansion. Of the approximately 50 patients in dose escalation, about 20 had hepatocellular carcinoma, some 15 had melanoma, 9 had renal cell carcinoma and 9 had head and neck cancer. Patients were allowed to have had prior anti-PD-1, anti-PD-L1 or anti-CTLA-4 therapy, and 40% to 45% of the dose-escalation patients had been treated with checkpoint inhibitors. Partial responses occurred in three dose-escalation patients: two with cutaneous melanoma and one with hepatocellular carcinoma. The paper reports the monotherapy dose-escalation portion (N = 52 patients) of the phase I ivuxolimab trial. Intravenous ivuxolimab was administered to patients every 2 weeks at six dose levels: 0.01, 0.1, 0.3, 1.5, 3 and 10 mg/kg. A male proportion of roughly 80% and a mean age of approximately 61 years, ranging from roughly 23 to 90, were recorded for the dose-escalation cohort. Results and caveats for the whole study, not just this receptor: The antigen specificity of the peripheral T cells that underwent clonal expansion was not determined. After ivuxolimab, CD8+ T cells had more expanded clones than CD4+ T cells on average. In the 0.1-3.0 mg/kg groups, partial responders were among the patients with the lowest normalized peripheral clonal expansion, particularly in CD8+ T cells. Low levels of normalized T-cell clonal expansion were also seen in some nonresponding patients. Clonal expansion of both CD4+ and CD8+ blood T cells was observed from baseline to week 6 at doses 0.1 to 3.0 mg/kg.

Genomic DNA was isolated from the sorted cells so that the TCRbeta CDR3 region could be sequenced. The immunoSEQ Assay was used to sequence the TCRbeta CDR3 regions. What TCRdb holds here is the immuneACCESS table cut down to in-frame rearrangements. Part of the clones is not present; checked against another copy, under half of the missing clones reflect an unresolved V gene, and the others are unexplained. A total of under 90,000 clones appear in this sample, 90% to 95% of them only once. The ten biggest clones cover about 0.32% of the sample. Patients with autoimmune disease history or receiving systemic immunosuppression were excluded from the trial. Peripheral blood for TCR sequencing was drawn from every dose cohort at baseline, at cycle 4 day 1 and at cycle 7 day 1. The samples were taken from a phase I, first-in-human, multicenter, open-label dose-escalation trial of ivuxolimab. Adults with locally advanced or metastatic melanoma, renal cell carcinoma, hepatocellular carcinoma or head and neck squamous cell carcinoma were enrolled in the trial. CD4+ and CD8+ T cells were sorted separately from peripheral blood before TCR sequencing.

With regard to this clone: Its antigen remains unidentified. Per-base quality was not reported, and no clone a single base away is much larger than it.

Trimming removed 5 bases from V and 1 base from J; the gene matches leave 4 bases unexplained. As encoded in the germline V gene, CDR1 is SGHVS while CDR2 is FQNEAQ. There are 16 amino acids in the CDR3, from cysteine to phenylalanine inclusive. Only the CDR3 DNA stays, 48 bases, in frame from base 1. The clonotype was recovered from an adult with an advanced solid tumor such as melanoma, head and neck, liver or kidney cancer. This chain is built from TRBV7-8 and TRBJ2-3; 12 central nucleotides agree with TRBD2. The sequencing used CD4+ or CD8+ T cells sorted from blood, collected in a trial of the OX40 agonist ivuxolimab. The sequenced DNA: TGTGCCAGCAGCGGACGGACTAGCGGGGGCACAGATACGCAGTATTTT. This gives the protein CASSGRTSGGTDTQYF.